These 23 T cell receptor beta chains originate from one sample sequenced in a study of blood T cells in healthy people across ages. Next came a second PCR, run for about 7 to 12 cycles, which used a sample-barcoded 5' primer along with a J-beta primer mix. TCRdb passed the 5' RACE reads through MiXCR, listing each CDR3 protein once. This table holds roughly 1.7 million distinct CDR3 sequences, about 32% found once. Input material: blood. The receptors were gathered from a woman aged 25 to 45 in good health.

This clonotype was observed a few times. The chain recombines TRBV6-1 with TRBJ2-3, with no clear D. With 8 bases removed from V and 1 base from J, the gap between germline ends came to 13 bases. The germline gives CDR1 MNHNS, CDR2 SASEGT. The CDR3 runs to 14 residues. Here the CDR3 DNA reads TGTGCCAGCTCTGTGCCCCGGGGCACAGATACGCAGTATTTT. This translates into CASSVPRGTDTQYF.

This clonotype has just a few counts. The chain couples TRBV20-1 to TRBJ2-7; D perhaps matches TRBD2 (7 bases). This CDR3 region has 14 residues. V dropped 5 bases and J dropped 2 bases, with 16 bases sitting between them. From germline, CDR1 is DFQATT and CDR2 SNEGSKA (reference sequence). CDR3 region: CSAPWTRGAYEQYF. The DNA of the CDR3 is TGCAGTGCTCCTTGGACTAGGGGGGCCTACGAGCAGTACTTC.

This clonotype came up a few times. The chain uses TRBV30 and TRBJ2-1; 7 bases are a match to TRBD2. Germline CDR1 is GTSNPN and CDR2 is SVGIG (reference sequence). V lost 2 bases, J lost 6 bases, and 4 bases stayed unmatched. CDR3 length equals 13 residues. CDR3 sequence reads: CAWSILAGNEQFF. CDR3 sequence (DNA): TGTGCCTGGAGTATATTAGCGGGCAATGAGCAGTTCTTC.

This clonotype was seen repeatedly, ten times or more. DNA of the CDR3: TGTGCCAGCAGTCCGGGACACGCAAGCACAGATACGCAGTATTTT. It specifies CASSPGHASTDTQYF. This chain links TRBV6-5 with TRBJ2-3; D may be TRBD1 (6 bases). The CDR3 contains 15 residues. Looked up from germline, CDR1 is MNHEY and CDR2 is SVGAGI. Trimming removed 5 bases at V and 0 bases at J, with 12 bases between.

The chain joins TRBV25-1 to TRBJ1-2; D might be TRBD1 (5 bases). Between the trimmed V and J ends, which lost 7 bases and 8 bases, there was a span of 17 bases. CDR1 and CDR2 from the germline V gene are MGHDK and SYGVNS. The CDR3 length is 13 residues. CDR3 in DNA: TGTGCCAGCACTTTAGGGTGGGGCAGAGGCTACACCTTC. It translates to CASTLGWGRGYTF.

This sequence joins TRBV14 and TRBJ2-3; tentatively, D is TRBD1 (5 bases). Trimming took off 4 bases at V and 2 bases at J, with 16 bases between the two ends. There are 16 residues in the CDR3. Per germline, CDR1 SGHDN and CDR2 FVKESK. The CDR3 loop is CASSRRPPGHTDTQYF. The CDR3 nucleotides read TGTGCCAGCAGCCGTCGACCCCCCGGACACACAGATACGCAGTATTTT.

The chain is built from TRBV10-1 and TRBJ1-1; D might be TRBD1 (5 bases). Germline V gene data show CDR1 as WNHNN and CDR2 as SYGVQD (reference sequence). The ends were cut back, 10 bases at V and 0 bases at J, with 12 bases in the middle. This CDR3 is 13 amino acids long. The chain's CDR3 is CATRARMNTEAFF. CDR3 in DNA: TGCGCCACCAGGGCGAGGATGAACACTGAAGCTTTCTTT.

This chain connects TRBV20-1 to TRBJ2-1; D call uncertain. CDR3 length: 15 amino acids. The V gene lost 0 bases and the J gene lost 1 base, with 10 bases spanning the gap. Looked up from germline, CDR1 is DFQATT and CDR2 is SNEGSKA (reference sequence). The CDR3 protein is CSARDWGYSYNEQFF. As DNA, the CDR3 is TGCAGTGCTAGAGATTGGGGATATTCCTACAATGAGCAGTTCTTC.

This clonotype came up a few times. J is TRBJ1-4 and V is TRBV12-3 or TRBV12-4, with a possible D match to TRBD1 (6 bases). Deletions cut 7 bases from V and 4 bases from J, with 13 bases between. This CDR3 has 14 amino acids. The CDR3 loop reads CASNRDTNNEKLFF. The CDR3 coding sequence is TGTGCCAGCAATAGGGACACCAATAATGAAAAACTGTTTTTT.

The chain is built from TRBV14 and TRBJ1-1; D not resolved. V was cut by 4 bases and J by 7 bases, with 19 bases left in between. Germline CDR1 reads SGHDN; CDR2 reads FVKESK. The length of the CDR3 is 15 residues. The CDR3 region has the DNA TGTGCCAGCAGCCCGCCCCCTGCTCCGCACGGTGAAGCTTTCTTT. This encodes CASSPPPAPHGEAFF.

This clonotype was seen a few times. The chain uses TRBV12-3 or TRBV12-4 and TRBJ2-1; 7 bases match TRBD2. The V and J ends lost 2 bases and 8 bases, in that order; junction bases with no gene match: 6. This CDR3 has 14 amino acids. The CDR3 loop reads CASSLRRSGDEQFF. DNA for the CDR3: TGTGCCAGCAGTTTAAGGCGAAGCGGGGATGAGCAGTTCTTC.

This clonotype was counted only a few times. The J gene is TRBJ1-5, the V gene TRBV3-1; maybe TRBD1 (5 bases). V was shortened by 8 bases and J by 6 bases, with 14 bases between the two germline ends. In germline, CDR1 is LGHDT, CDR2 YNNKEL (reference sequence). The CDR3 has 13 amino acids. The CDR3 spells CASGEGGTQPQHF. The CDR3 nucleotides read TGTGCCAGCGGGGAGGGAGGGACTCAGCCCCAGCATTTT.

This clonotype was counted between two and nine times. The chain uses TRBV7-9 and TRBJ2-7, with D perhaps given as TRBD1 or TRBD2 (5 bases each). Germline V gene data show CDR1 as SEHNR and CDR2 as FQNEAQ (reference sequence). This CDR3 comprises 14 residues. Between the trimmed V and J ends, which lost 1 base and 7 bases, there was a span of 14 bases. CDR3 sequence: CASSLGGTRREQYF. CDR3 coding DNA: TGTGCCAGCAGCTTAGGGGGCACCCGGAGGGAGCAGTACTTC.

This clonotype was counted between two and nine times. The J gene is TRBJ1-2, the V gene TRBV27; D possibly corresponds to TRBD1 (6 bases). CDR3 size: 17 residues. The germline V gene has CDR1 MNHEY and CDR2 SMNVEV (reference sequence). V lost 4 bases and J 6 bases, leaving 24 bases between the germline ends. The CDR3 protein is CASSYSPIIGTYNGYTF. The CDR3 DNA reads TGTGCCAGCAGTTACTCCCCCATAATCGGGACATATAATGGCTACACCTTC.

About this clonotype: A read error may account for a junction end that differs from germline. The genes are TRBV6-6 and TRBJ2-7, with 10 bases lining up with TRBD2. The CDR3 extends over 17 amino acids. Germline values: CDR1 MNHNY, CDR2 SVGAGI (reference sequence). The CDR3 DNA reads as TGTGCCAGCAGTCACCTCCTCTCTAGCGGGGGTTCCTACGCGCAGTACTTC. Amino acid sequence: CASSHLLSSGGSYAQYF.

The chain couples TRBV7-9 to TRBJ2-1, with D possibly matching TRBD2 (6 bases). V was trimmed by 8 bases and J by 2 bases, leaving 19 bases between them. The V gene's germline CDR1 is SEHNR and CDR2 FQNEAQ (reference sequence). This CDR3 comprises 16 residues. The CDR3 region has the DNA TGTGCCAGCGGGAGGTTGCGATCGACGGCCTACAATGAGCAGTTCTTC. Translation gives CASGRLRSTAYNEQFF.

This clonotype was seen at least ten times. The chain combines TRBV3-1 with TRBJ2-1; 10 bases match TRBD2. This CDR3 spans 16 amino acids. Losses at the gene ends were 4 bases for V and 7 bases for J; bases not matched to a gene: 10. The germline V gene has CDR1 LGHDT and CDR2 YNNKEL (reference sequence). The CDR3 is CASSPPAGGPENEQFF. In nucleotides, the CDR3 is TGTGCCAGCAGCCCCCCAGCGGGAGGGCCGGAGAATGAGCAGTTCTTC.

This clonotype has just a few counts. The rearrangement links TRBV5-4 to TRBJ2-3; no definite D call. CDR1 and CDR2 (germline): SGHNT, YYREEE (reference sequence). The CDR3 extends over 15 amino acids. Trimming cost V 4 bases and J 0 bases, with 12 bases left between them. CDR3 in amino acids: CASSPDGSSTDTQYF. For the CDR3, the DNA is TGTGCCAGCAGCCCGGATGGCAGTAGCACAGATACGCAGTATTTT.

The chain links TRBV13 to TRBJ2-3, with 8 bases that match TRBD2. This CDR3 is built from 17 residues. J lost 2 bases, V lost 0 bases, and 7 bases had no gene match. CDR1 is PRHDT and CDR2 is FYEKMQ in the germline V gene (reference sequence). CDR3 residues: CASSLGMKRGNTDTQYF. The CDR3 nucleotides are TGTGCCAGCAGCTTAGGCATGAAGCGGGGGAACACAGATACGCAGTATTTT.

A word on this clonotype: Given a much more abundant clone one base away, this may be a read error. The V call is TRBV7-9, the J call TRBJ2-1; 8 bases map to TRBD1. CDR3 length equals 18 residues. The germline gives CDR1 SEHNR, CDR2 FQNEAQ (reference sequence). V trimming: 4 bases; J trimming: 3 bases; junction bases outside the gene matches: 14. CDR3 coding DNA: TGTGCCAGCAGCTCGTGGACAGGGCCAGGGCGGGTCTACAATGAGCAGTTCTTC. It translates to CASSSWTGPGRVYNEQFF.

The chain carries TRBV28 and TRBJ1-5; TRBD1 aligns across 8 bases. J gave up 7 bases and V 4 bases, and 12 bases lay outside the gene matches. The germline V gene has CDR1 MDHEN and CDR2 SYDVKM. CDR3 size: 16 residues. CDR3 region: CASSSNPGQGGQPQHF. The CDR3 region has the DNA TGTGCCAGCAGTTCTAACCCAGGACAGGGAGGCCAGCCCCAGCATTTT.

This clonotype was counted only a few times. This chain joins TRBV5-1 and TRBJ2-7; D gene ambiguous. Germline V CDR1 and CDR2: SGHRS, YFSETQ. Trimming removed 2 bases at V and 9 bases at J, with 6 bases between. The CDR3 extends over 10 amino acids. In nucleotides, the CDR3 is TGCGCCAGCAGCTTCAAAGGGCAGTACTTC. Its translation is CASSFKGQYF.

This clonotype appeared a few times. V usage is TRBV11-2 and J usage is TRBJ2-5; D is uncertain. This CDR3 comprises 13 residues. Between the trimmed V and J ends, which lost 5 bases and 3 bases, there was a span of 10 bases. Germline CDR1 SGHAT, CDR2 FQNNGV. The CDR3 loop reads CASSPYLKETQYF. The CDR3 DNA reads TGTGCCAGCAGCCCGTACCTCAAAGAGACCCAGTACTTC.